The sequence of this T cell receptor (beta chain) was determined in a study of cytomegalovirus exposure and HLA in healthy donors. CDR3 length equals 12 residues. CDR1 is SGHAT, CDR2 FQNNGV, per germline. Trimming stripped 0 bases from V and 6 bases from J, with 5 bases between. The PCR ran on 60 Vbeta and 13 Jbeta primers. Per the study methods: The authors later counted roughly 76 million unique TCR beta chains, roughly 11 million of them shared. Here immunoSEQ multiplex PCR was the method, and the copy in TCRdb shows in-frame clones only, minus some. V and J calls and clone size are copied from that table; D and trimming were computed from the DNA. The sample holds about 77,000 clones.

The chain couples TRBV11-2 to TRBJ1-2; D gene unclear. The specimen was PBMCs. This clonotype was sampled from a man aged 45 to 65 in good health and CMV-seropositive. The chain's CDR3 is CASSLEADGYTF. CDR3 DNA sequence: TGTGCCAGCAGCTTAGAGGCAGATGGCTACACCTTC.